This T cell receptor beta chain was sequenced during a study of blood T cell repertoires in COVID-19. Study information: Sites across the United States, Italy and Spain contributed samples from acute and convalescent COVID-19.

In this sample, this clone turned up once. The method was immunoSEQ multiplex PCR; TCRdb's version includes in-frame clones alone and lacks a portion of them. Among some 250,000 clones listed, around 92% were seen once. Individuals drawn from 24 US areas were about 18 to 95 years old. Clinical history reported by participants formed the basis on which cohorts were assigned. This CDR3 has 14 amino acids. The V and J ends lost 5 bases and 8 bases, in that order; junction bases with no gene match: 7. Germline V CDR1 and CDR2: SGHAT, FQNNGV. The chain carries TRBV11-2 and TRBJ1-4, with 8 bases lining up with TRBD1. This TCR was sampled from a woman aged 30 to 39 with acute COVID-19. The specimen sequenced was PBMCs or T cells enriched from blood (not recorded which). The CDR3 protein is CASSPRGLGEKLFF. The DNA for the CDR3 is TGTGCCAGCAGCCCCAGGGGGCTAGGGGAAAAACTGTTTTTT.